Each of the 9 T cell receptor beta chains below was sequenced from the same sample in a study of a mutant IDH1 vaccine in newly diagnosed glioma. Time point described: week 23, last vaccination. A single vaccine dose contained 300 ug of mutant IDH1 20-mer peptide, and topical imiquimod was used with it. Antigens of these TCRs are unknown. TCRdb keeps only in-frame clones here, not all; method: immunoSEQ multiplex PCR. The sample includes around 78,000 clones, almost 85% of them seen just once. The source material was PBMCs, sampled from a glioma patient whose treatment included an IDH1 peptide vaccine. Every receptor here comes from a man aged 25 to 45 with glioma. Some clones in this sample may be carry-over from other donors' samples.

The chain combines TRBV29-1 with TRBJ2-5; D is ambiguous. Germline V CDR1 and CDR2: SQVTM, ANQGSEA. The CDR3 extends over 12 amino acids. With 4 bases removed from V and 4 bases from J, the gap between germline ends came to 10 bases. CDR3 sequence reads: CSVGLNPETQYF. CDR3 in DNA: TGCAGCGTTGGTCTCAACCCAGAGACCCAGTACTTC.

J is TRBJ2-5 and V is TRBV11-2; D is perhaps TRBD1 (5 bases). The ends were cut back, 5 bases at V and 5 bases at J, with 12 bases in the middle. The CDR3 has 13 residues. The germline CDR1 and CDR2 sequences are SGHAT and FQNNGV. The chain's CDR3 is CASSRVGLETQYF. The CDR3 DNA follows: TGTGCCAGCAGCCGGGTGGGGCTGGAGACCCAGTACTTC.

This chain links TRBV5-6 with TRBJ1-2; 11 bases map to TRBD1. V lost 5 bases and J lost 3; bases outside the gene matches: 6. Germline V gene lookup returns CDR1 SGHDT and CDR2 YYEEEE. The CDR3 is 15 amino acids. CDR3 amino acids: CASRSPGQGDYGYTF. CDR3 nucleotides: TGTGCCAGCAGGTCCCCGGGACAGGGGGACTATGGCTACACCTTC.

The chain couples TRBV5-1 to TRBJ2-5, with D possibly being TRBD1 or TRBD2 (6 bases each). Germline CDR1 reads SGHRS; CDR2 reads YFSETQ. The CDR3 has 16 amino acids. Trimming took off 1 base at V and 0 bases at J, with 13 bases between the two ends. The CDR3 spells CASSLRGTRYQETQYF. CDR3 nucleotide sequence: TGCGCCAGCAGCTTGCGGGGGACACGGTACCAAGAGACCCAGTACTTC.

V and J are TRBV13 and TRBJ1-5; D remains unclear. CDR1 and CDR2 from the germline V gene are PRHDT and FYEKMQ (reference sequence). The CDR3 is 13 amino acids. Between the trimmed V and J ends, which lost 2 bases and 11 bases, there was a span of 13 bases. The CDR3 loop is CASSLRVQGAQHF. The CDR3 DNA reads TGTGCCAGCAGCTTAAGGGTACAAGGAGCCCAGCATTTT.

V usage is TRBV5-6 and J usage is TRBJ2-7; TRBD1 matches 9 bases. Looked up from germline, CDR1 is SGHDT and CDR2 is YYEEEE. Trimming cost V 4 bases and J 4 bases; bases outside gene matches: 6. The length of the CDR3 is 14 residues. CDR3 sequence reads: CASSLGTGFYEQYF. CDR3 DNA sequence: TGTGCCAGCAGCCTCGGGACAGGGTTTTACGAGCAGTACTTC.

This chain connects TRBV28 to TRBJ1-4; D perhaps matches TRBD1 (5 bases). There are 17 residues in the CDR3. Germline V gene lookup returns CDR1 MDHEN and CDR2 SYDVKM. With 6 bases removed from V and 1 base from J, the gap between germline ends came to 18 bases. The CDR3 loop is CASRATGARRTNEKLFF. CDR3 DNA: TGTGCCAGCAGAGCCACCGGGGCCCGACGAACTAATGAAAAACTGTTTTTT. The whole variable domain, remainder taken from reference TRBV28 and TRBJ1-4, is DVKVTQSSRYLVKRTGEKVFLECVQDMDHENMFWYRQDPGLGLRLIYFSYDVKMKEKGDIPEGYSVSREKKERFSLILESASTNQTSMYLCASRATGARRTNEKLFFGSGTQLSVL.

The chain employs TRBV7-9 and TRBJ1-2; D unresolved. There are 14 residues in the CDR3. Trimming took off 6 bases at V and 7 bases at J, with 18 bases between the two ends. The germline V gene encodes CDR1 SEHNR and CDR2 FQNEAQ (reference sequence). The CDR3 DNA reads TGTGCCAGCAGTTCCGGGCCACTCCTCGGTGGCTACACCTTC. Protein: CASSSGPLLGGYTF.

Regarding this clone: The junction shows a germline mismatch at one end, possibly a read error. The chain recombines TRBV30 with TRBJ1-1; D call uncertain. CDR1 and CDR2 from the germline V gene are GTSNPN and SVGIG (reference sequence). The CDR3 is 12 residues long. CDR3 sequence: CVWRADDTEAFF. The CDR3 nucleotides are TGTGTCTGGAGAGCCGATGACACTGAAGCTTTCTTT.